The rows below give T cell receptor beta chains drawn from one sample of a study of T-cell reconstitution after alpha-beta-depleted transplantation in children. TCRdb analysed the PCR reads with MiXCR anew, one entry per CDR3 protein. Among about 160,000 distinct CDR3 sequences listed, 11% were seen once. The source was PBMCs, collected before TCRalphabeta/CD19-depleted stem cell transplant. These receptors were taken from a boy between 2 and 10 years old with acute myeloid leukemia, due to receive a stem cell transplant. Both conserved end residues are part of each CDR3. Each record gives: J gene, clone size, V gene, D gene, CDR3 DNA, CDR3 protein. D genes are given only for firm matches. Clone size is not always given. Where it is, it says once, few, many or a class for expanded clones.

J: TRBJ2-1; size: many; V: TRBV7-2; D: TRBD2; DNA: TGTGCCAGCAGCTTAGGAGGAGCGGGGAACTACAATGAGCAGTTCTTC; CDR3: CASSLGGAGNYNEQFF
J: TRBJ1-4; size: -; V: TRBV23-1; D: -; DNA: TGCGCCAGCAGTCAATCGGCCCCTAGAGTTGAAAAACTGTTTTTT; CDR3: CASSQSAPRVEKLFF
J: TRBJ2-1; size: many; V: TRBV5-1; D: TRBD2; DNA: TGCGCCAGCAGCGACAGACTAGCTCGGAGCTCCTACAATGAGCAGTTCTTC; CDR3: CASSDRLARSSYNEQFF
J: TRBJ1-6; size: many; V: TRBV28; D: -; DNA: TGTGCCAGCAGTCCCTGGACAAGCTCAGATTCACCCCTCCACTTT; CDR3: CASSPWTSSDSPLHF
J: TRBJ2-2; size: many; V: TRBV7-9; D: TRBD2; DNA: TGTGCCAGCAGCACCCGACTAGCGGGTGGCACCGGGGAGCTGTTTTTT; CDR3: CASSTRLAGGTGELFF
J: TRBJ2-7; size: -; V: TRBV19; D: -; DNA: TGTGCCAGTAGTCCTCCGGGTCCCTACGAGCAGTACTTC; CDR3: CASSPPGPYEQYF
J: TRBJ1-5; size: many; V: TRBV20-1; D: TRBD1; DNA: TGCAGTGCTAGCAGGGGGACAGTTGAGCAGCCCCAGCATTTT; CDR3: CSASRGTVEQPQHF
J: TRBJ2-1; size: few; V: TRBV11-2; D: -; DNA: TGTGCCAGCAGCTTAGGCCAGGAGAATGAGCAGTTCTTC; CDR3: CASSLGQENEQFF
J: TRBJ2-1; size: -; V: TRBV5-4; D: TRBD2; DNA: TGTGCCAGCAGCTTATCATCACTAGCGGGATCTAACAATGAGCAGTTCTTC; CDR3: CASSLSSLAGSNNEQFF
J: TRBJ2-3; size: many; V: TRBV5-1; D: TRBD1; DNA: TGCGCCAGCAGCTTGGAGGGGGCCGATACGCAGTATTTT; CDR3: CASSLEGADTQYF
J: TRBJ1-6; size: many; V: TRBV7-2; D: -; DNA: TGTGCCAGCAGCTTAACGACAAATTCACCCCTCCACTTT; CDR3: CASSLTTNSPLHF
J: TRBJ2-7; size: many; V: TRBV6-1; D: TRBD2; DNA: TGTGCCAGCAGCCTACTAGCGGGAGGCTCCGAGCAGTACTTC; CDR3: CASSLLAGGSEQYF
J: TRBJ1-1; size: many; V: TRBV20-1; D: -; DNA: TGCAGTGGGGGGGGGCACACTGAAGCTTTCTTT; CDR3: CSGGGHTEAFF
J: TRBJ1-4; size: many; V: TRBV5-1; D: -; DNA: TGCGCCAGCAGCTTAAAAGCAACTAATGAAAAACTGTTTTTT; CDR3: CASSLKATNEKLFF
J: TRBJ2-2; size: many; V: TRBV9; D: -; DNA: TGTGCCAGCAGCGTACTCGGAAGGCCGAACACCGGGGAGCTGTTTTTT; CDR3: CASSVLGRPNTGELFF
J: TRBJ1-5; size: many; V: TRBV20-1; D: TRBD1; DNA: TGCAGTGCAAAGGGGACAGTAAATCAGCCCCAGCATTTT; CDR3: CSAKGTVNQPQHF
J: TRBJ2-1; size: many; V: TRBV4-1; D: TRBD2; DNA: TGCGCCAGCAGCCAAGAATGGTCGGGGGGGGCCTACAATGAGCAGTTCTTC; CDR3: CASSQEWSGGAYNEQFF
J: TRBJ2-1; size: many; V: TRBV5-5; D: -; DNA: TGTGCCAGCAGCTTTTTCCGGAGGGACAATGAGCAGTTCTTC; CDR3: CASSFFRRDNEQFF
J: TRBJ1-2; size: few; V: TRBV19; D: -; DNA: TGTGCCAGTAGTACTCCCGGGGAGGCCGGCTATGGCTACACCTTC; CDR3: CASSTPGEAGYGYTF
J: TRBJ1-6; size: many; V: TRBV6-2/TRBV6-3; D: TRBD1; DNA: TGTGCCAGCAGTCCCTTATGGAGAGGGGGCCCTCGGAATTCACCCCTCCACTTT; CDR3: CASSPLWRGGPRNSPLHF
J: TRBJ1-1; size: few; V: TRBV20-1; D: TRBD1; DNA: TGCTGTGCTAGAGGCCCCATAACCGGGACAGGGGTGACTGAAGCTTTCTTT; CDR3: CCARGPITGTGVTEAFF
J: TRBJ1-1; size: many; V: TRBV5-5; D: -; DNA: TGTGCCAGCAGCTTGGAAGGGGCCCGGGCTAGTGAAGCTTTCTTT; CDR3: CASSLEGARASEAFF
J: TRBJ2-2; size: few; V: TRBV6-2/TRBV6-3; D: TRBD2; DNA: TGTGCCAGCAGTTACGGGCTAGCGGGAATTATCGGGGAGCTGTTTTTT; CDR3: CASSYGLAGIIGELFF
J: TRBJ2-2; size: few; V: TRBV6-1; D: -; DNA: TGTGCCAGCAGTCCACTAGGGCGGACTTCCACCGGGGAGCTGTTTTTT; CDR3: CASSPLGRTSTGELFF
J: TRBJ2-5; size: many; V: TRBV19; D: -; DNA: TGTGCCAGTAGTACCCAAGGAGAGACCCAGTACTTC; CDR3: CASSTQGETQYF
J: TRBJ2-2; size: once; V: TRBV14; D: -; DNA: TGTGCCAGCAGCCAAGAGACTTGGAGGGGCGGGGAGCTGTTTTTT; CDR3: CASSQETWRGGELFF
J: TRBJ2-5; size: many; V: TRBV18; D: -; DNA: TGTGCCAGCTCACCACCGGACAGACACCCAGAGACCCAGTACTTC; CDR3: CASSPPDRHPETQYF
J: TRBJ1-6; size: -; V: TRBV13; D: -; DNA: TGTGCCAGCAGCTTAGGAGTTAGGAGCTCCTCCTATAATTCACCCCTCCACTTT; CDR3: CASSLGVRSSSYNSPLHF
J: TRBJ2-2; size: few; V: TRBV12-5; D: -; DNA: TGTCTGAGTACCGGGGACACCGGGGAGCTGTTTTTT; CDR3: CLSTGDTGELFF
J: TRBJ2-5; size: many; V: TRBV30; D: -; DNA: TGTGCCTGCTCCTTGATGGAGACCCAGTACTTC; CDR3: CACSLMETQYF
J: TRBJ1-1; size: many; V: TRBV7-6; D: -; DNA: TGTGCCAGCTCTAGGGAAGAGAACACTGAAGCTTTCTTT; CDR3: CASSREENTEAFF
J: TRBJ2-1; size: many; V: TRBV5-1; D: TRBD1; DNA: TGCGCCAGCAGCCCGGGACAGGTCTACAATGAGCAGTTCTTC; CDR3: CASSPGQVYNEQFF
J: TRBJ2-1; size: many; V: TRBV5-1; D: TRBD1; DNA: TGCGCCAGCAGCTTGGCAGGGGGCGAAAAGTTCTTC; CDR3: CASSLAGGEKFF
J: TRBJ2-2; size: many; V: TRBV5-1; D: -; DNA: TGCGCCAGCAGCTGGACCTCGGCGGGGAGCACCGGGGAGCTGTTTTTT; CDR3: CASSWTSAGSTGELFF
J: TRBJ2-7; size: many; V: TRBV10-3; D: -; DNA: TGTGCCATCAGTGATAACGTCGCAGGCCTCTCCTACGAGCAGTACTTC; CDR3: CAISDNVAGLSYEQYF
J: TRBJ2-3; size: many; V: TRBV12-3/TRBV12-4; D: -; DNA: TGTGCCAGCACCGCGGGCCGGCCAGATACGCAGTATTTT; CDR3: CASTAGRPDTQYF
J: TRBJ2-5; size: many; V: TRBV10-3; D: -; DNA: TGTGCCACCTACAGAACGGGACTCACGTCCCCCAAAGAGACCCAGTACTTC; CDR3: CATYRTGLTSPKETQYF
J: TRBJ2-7; size: many; V: TRBV7-2; D: TRBD2; DNA: TGTGCCAGCAGCTTAGGACTAGCGGCCTACGAGCAGTACTTC; CDR3: CASSLGLAAYEQYF
J: TRBJ2-5; size: many; V: TRBV5-4; D: TRBD2; DNA: TGTGCCAGCAGCCGTGGACTAGCGGGGGGAGAGACCCAGTACTTC; CDR3: CASSRGLAGGETQYF
J: TRBJ1-3; size: many; V: TRBV12-3/TRBV12-4; D: -; DNA: TGTGCCAGCAACCTACACTCTGGAAACACCATATATTTT; CDR3: CASNLHSGNTIYF
J: TRBJ1-3; size: many; V: TRBV18; D: -; DNA: TGTGCCAGCTCACCACCGTCCCAGTCCGGAAACACCATATATTTT; CDR3: CASSPPSQSGNTIYF
J: TRBJ2-5; size: few; V: TRBV6-1; D: TRBD2; DNA: TGTGCCACCATAGCGGGGGGGTTAAAAGAGACCCAGTACTTC; CDR3: CATIAGGLKETQYF
J: TRBJ1-5; size: many; V: TRBV27; D: -; DNA: TGTGCCAGCAGCCCCCGAAGAGAAGGCAAGATGGAGCCCCAGCATTTT; CDR3: CASSPRREGKMEPQHF
J: TRBJ1-6; size: many; V: TRBV20-1; D: -; DNA: TGCAGTGCTAGAGTTTCAGAAGGAAATAATTCACCCCTCCACTTT; CDR3: CSARVSEGNNSPLHF
J: TRBJ2-5; size: many; V: TRBV5-1; D: TRBD1; DNA: TGCGCCAGCAGCTTGGGTTACAGGGGGCAAGAGACCCAGTACTTC; CDR3: CASSLGYRGQETQYF